The 11 T cell receptor beta chains given below trace back to one sample, sequenced in a study of T-cell reconstitution after alpha-beta-depleted transplantation in children. Preparation of the TCRbeta library used unique molecular identifiers. TCRdb called the PCR reads again in MiXCR, with one record for every CDR3 protein. The sample lists about 980,000 distinct CDR3 sequences; roughly 29% were seen once. The sample in question was PBMCs, mostly from graft donor cells, obtained 360 days after TCRalphabeta/CD19-depleted stem cell transplant. The receptors shown here come from a boy in the first two years of life who had a stem cell transplant for SCID, so the T cells may come from the graft donor.

This clonotype was picked up a small number of times. The chain combines TRBV7-3 with TRBJ1-1; 10 bases agree with TRBD1. Trimming at V came to 4 bases and at J to 5 bases, leaving 10 bases not matched to a gene. Germline loops: CDR1 SGHTA, CDR2 FQGTGA. The CDR3 runs to 16 residues. The CDR3 DNA follows: TGTGCCAGCAGCTCAGCGACAGGGGGCCTTGGTACTGAAGCTTTCTTT. Translated: CASSSATGGLGTEAFF.

This chain connects TRBV20-1 to TRBJ2-1; possibly TRBD1 for D (6 bases). Trimming removed 3 bases at V and 3 bases at J, with 12 bases between. The germline V gene has CDR1 DFQATT and CDR2 SNEGSKA (reference sequence). The CDR3 contains 14 residues. As DNA, the CDR3 is TGCAGTGCTAGGCCAGGGGCCCACTACAATGAGCAGTTCTTC. It codes for CSARPGAHYNEQFF.

This clonotype has just a few counts. The genes are TRBV28 and TRBJ1-2, with D unresolved. Between the trimmed V and J ends, which lost 4 bases and 3 bases, there was a span of 18 bases. CDR1 is MDHEN, CDR2 SYDVKM, per germline. The CDR3 is 16 residues long. CDR3 nucleotide sequence: TGTGCCAGCAGTTCCCCTCGGCGGAGCCGTTACTATGGCTACACCTTC. Amino acids: CASSSPRRSRYYGYTF.

This rearrangement joins TRBV20-1 to TRBJ2-3; tentative D call: TRBD2 (7 bases). Trimming left V 4 bases short and J 1 base short, with 15 bases between. The length of the CDR3 is 15 residues. The germline V gene encodes CDR1 DFQATT and CDR2 SNEGSKA (reference sequence). CDR3 residues: CSATKGGQGTDTQYF. CDR3 nucleotides: TGCAGTGCTACCAAGGGGGGGCAGGGCACAGATACGCAGTATTTT.

This rearrangement joins TRBV19 to TRBJ2-7; 9 bases fit TRBD1. In germline, CDR1 is LNHDA, CDR2 SQIVND (reference sequence). The J segment lost 2 bases and the V segment lost 5 bases, leaving 7 bases of the junction unmatched. The CDR3 is 15 residues long. The CDR3 DNA follows: TGTGCCAGTAGTGCCGCCGGGACAGGGCCCTACGAGCAGTACTTC. Translating it yields CASSAAGTGPYEQYF.

As for this clonotype: This may arise from a read error, as a much more abundant clone is one base away. The gene calls are TRBV12-3 or TRBV12-4 and TRBJ1-1, with D perhaps matching TRBD1 (5 bases). The germline V and J ends were trimmed by 7 bases and 1 base, with 10 bases remaining between them. The CDR3 runs 13 residues. CDR3 sequence: CASTMTANTEAFF. DNA of the CDR3: TGTGCCAGCACCATGACAGCGAACACTGAAGCTTTCTTT.

This chain joins TRBV5-1 and TRBJ2-1; tentatively, D is TRBD1 (5 bases). V was shortened by 4 bases and J by 1 base, with 12 bases between the two germline ends. The CDR3 runs to 15 residues. CDR1 is SGHRS and CDR2 is YFSETQ in the germline V gene. DNA for the CDR3: TGCGCCAGCAGCACTGGGGCTGGGTCCTACAATGAGCAGTTCTTC. It translates to CASSTGAGSYNEQFF.

V usage is TRBV20-1 and J usage is TRBJ1-4; 9 bases fit TRBD1. Losses at the gene ends were 4 bases for V and 8 bases for J; bases not matched to a gene: 11. The CDR3 spans 15 residues. The germline V gene encodes CDR1 DFQATT and CDR2 SNEGSKA (reference sequence). For the CDR3, the DNA is TGCAGTGCTACCGGGACAGGGTCAATTAGCGAAAAACTGTTTTTT. Its protein is CSATGTGSISEKLFF.

This clonotype occurred a few times. The V call is TRBV6-6, the J call TRBJ2-7, with TRBD2 as a possible D gene (5 bases). The CDR3 spans 13 residues. V shed 8 bases and J shed 2 bases, with 13 bases lying between them. Germline V lookup: CDR1 MNHNY, CDR2 SVGAGI (reference sequence). CDR3 amino acids: CASEGRTTYEQYF. Here the CDR3 DNA reads TGTGCCAGCGAGGGTCGGACCACCTACGAGCAGTACTTC.

V and J are TRBV7-8 and TRBJ2-7, with 9 positions matching TRBD1. Trimming removed 5 bases from V and 5 bases from J; junction bases left unmatched: 7. The germline gives CDR1 SGHVS, CDR2 FQNEAQ. The CDR3 length is 14 residues. The CDR3 DNA reads TGTGCCAGCAGCCCGGGACAGGGTAGCCACGAGCAGTACTTC. Translation gives CASSPGQGSHEQYF.

V usage is TRBV20-1 and J usage is TRBJ2-3; no clear D gene. V dropped 2 bases and J dropped 0 bases, with 9 bases sitting between them. Germline CDR1 DFQATT, CDR2 SNEGSKA (reference sequence). This CDR3 contains 14 residues. Here the CDR3 reads CSARSVTSTDTQYF. CDR3 bases: TGCAGTGCTAGATCCGTGACTAGCACAGATACGCAGTATTTT.